The 19 T cell receptor beta chains below all came from one sample that was sequenced in a study of blood T cell repertoires in COVID-19. Assay used: immunoSEQ multiplex PCR; TCRdb lists only in-frame clones, some missing. The repertoire includes under 200,000 clones, roughly 88% of them detected once, and about 9.1% sits in the top ten. Specimen: peripheral blood. The receptors were sampled from a woman of 80 years or more with acute or convalescent COVID-19.

This clone came up many times. V gene TRBV27 combines with J gene TRBJ2-2, with a possible D match to TRBD2 (5 bases). Germline lookup yields CDR1 MNHEY and CDR2 SMNVEV (reference sequence). The CDR3 runs 17 residues. The ends were cut back, 3 bases at V and 0 bases at J, with 14 bases in the middle. CDR3 nucleotide sequence: TGTGCCAGCAGTTTGCCGCCGGGAAGCGCGAACACCGGGGAGCTGTTTTTT. Protein sequence: CASSLPPGSANTGELFF.

About this clone: One end of the junction does not line up with germline, which may come from a read error. The rearrangement joins TRBV3-1 (or the pseudogene TRBV3-2) to TRBJ2-7; 15 positions match TRBD2. Per the germline V gene, CDR1 is LGHDT and CDR2 is YNNKEL (reference sequence). The CDR3 is 14 amino acids. CDR3 in amino acids: CASSQGTSGRAKDF. The CDR3 bases are TGTGCCAGCAGCCAAGGGACTAGCGGGAGGGCCAAAGACTTC.

The chain is built from TRBV18 and TRBJ1-6, with D tentatively TRBD1 (5 bases). The CDR3 is made up of 15 amino acids. Germline V gives CDR1 KGHSH, CDR2 LQKENI. V gave up 1 base and J gave up 5 bases, with 9 bases separating them. CDR3 DNA sequence: TGTGCCAGCTCACCACTGGACACCCATAATTCACCCCTCCACTTT. Protein product: CASSPLDTHNSPLHF.

The rearrangement joins TRBV7-9 to TRBJ2-7; the match to TRBD1 covers 7 bases. The germline V gene has CDR1 SEHNR and CDR2 FQNEAQ (reference sequence). This CDR3 has 15 residues. Losses at the gene ends were 1 base for V and 6 bases for J; bases not matched to a gene: 9. The CDR3, as DNA: TGTGCCAGCAGCTTAGGGTCAGGGGGTAGGGGCGAGCAGTACTTC. Its protein product is CASSLGSGGRGEQYF.

The chain links TRBV29-1 to TRBJ1-1; 7 nucleotides line up with TRBD1. With 7 bases clipped from V and 4 bases from J, the junction kept 9 bases outside the gene matches. The CDR3 is 13 amino acids. CDR1 SQVTM and CDR2 ANQGSEA come from the germline V gene. CDR3 amino acids: CSGGGGRSTEAFF. CDR3 nucleotide sequence: TGCAGCGGCGGAGGGGGCCGGAGCACTGAAGCTTTCTTT.

The rearrangement uses TRBV15 and TRBJ2-4; a weak D match, TRBD1 (6 bases). Trimming took 3 bases from V and 15 from J, leaving 12 bases between them. CDR1 and CDR2 from the germline V gene are LNHNV and YYDKDF (reference sequence). CDR3 size: 11 residues. The CDR3 here is CATSSLGGLYF. The CDR3, as DNA: TGTGCCACCAGCAGCCTAGGGGGTCTGTACTTC.

The rearrangement joins TRBV19 to TRBJ1-4, with D possibly TRBD1 on 6 matching bases. CDR1 and CDR2 (germline): LNHDA, SQIVND (reference sequence). V lost 5 bases, J lost 3 bases, and 13 bases lay in between. There are 15 residues in the CDR3. The CDR3 is CASSPRTVANEKLFF. The DNA of the CDR3 is TGTGCCAGTAGTCCCCGGACAGTCGCTAATGAAAAACTGTTTTTT.

The chain employs TRBV11-2 and TRBJ1-2, with TRBD1 as a possible D gene (5 bases). Germline CDR1 and CDR2: SGHAT and FQNNGV. This CDR3 is built from 15 residues. V lost 3 bases and J lost 1, with 12 bases in between. The CDR3 DNA follows: TGTGCCAGCAGCTTGACAGCTCAGTTTAACTATGGCTACACCTTC. Protein sequence: CASSLTAQFNYGYTF.

V gene TRBV18 combines with J gene TRBJ1-5; TRBD1 is a possible D gene (5 bases). Trimming left V 6 bases short and J 2 bases short, with 11 bases between. The CDR3 consists of 14 residues. CDR1 and CDR2 (germline): KGHSH, LQKENI. CDR3 in amino acids: CASSGWGGNQPQHF. In nucleotides, the CDR3 is TGTGCCAGCTCTGGGTGGGGGGGCAATCAGCCCCAGCATTTT.

V usage is TRBV5-1 and J usage is TRBJ2-3; 10 bases are a match to TRBD2. Germline V gene lookup returns CDR1 SGHRS and CDR2 YFSETQ. With 0 bases clipped from V and 5 bases from J, the junction kept 6 bases outside the gene matches. The CDR3 is 16 amino acids. The CDR3: CASSLESSGRGDTQYF. In DNA, the CDR3 is TGCGCCAGCAGCTTGGAATCGAGCGGGAGGGGAGATACGCAGTATTTT.

The rearrangement joins TRBV18 to TRBJ2-6, with 7 bases fitting TRBD1. CDR1 is KGHSH and CDR2 is LQKENI in the germline V gene. V shed 2 bases, J shed 0 bases, and the junction held 4 bases outside the gene matches. The CDR3 spans 17 residues. CDR3 loop: CASSPRGGYSGANVLTF. The CDR3 DNA follows: TGTGCCAGCTCACCAAGAGGGGGCTACTCTGGGGCCAACGTCCTGACTTTC.

V is TRBV21-1 and J is TRBJ2-4; the D call in the table, TRBD1, was not verified against the DNA. TRBV21-1 is annotated as a pseudogene. The CDR3 runs to 17 residues. The CDR3 loop reads CASSIRTGPLVKNIQYF. The CDR3 DNA reads as TGTGCCAGCAGCATCCGGACAGGGCCGTTAGTCAAAAACATTCAGTACTTC.

This clone was observed a few times. This sequence joins TRBV12-5 and TRBJ2-7; D might be TRBD1 (6 bases). Trimming removed 6 bases at V and 1 base at J, with 10 bases between. This CDR3 has 13 amino acids. CDR1 and CDR2 (germline): LGHNT, FRNRAP. The CDR3 is CASGRDTSYEQYF. The CDR3 region has the DNA TGTGCTAGTGGCAGGGACACGTCCTACGAGCAGTACTTC.

V is TRBV6-6 and J is TRBJ2-3; 8 bases line up with TRBD2. The CDR3 is made up of 13 amino acids. With V trimmed by 11 bases and J by 1 base, 5 bases remained unmatched. Per the germline V gene, CDR1 is MNHNY and CDR2 is SVGAGI (reference sequence). CDR3 coding DNA: TGTGCCGGCGGGGGGCAGCGCACAGATACGCAGTATTTT. Protein product: CAGGGQRTDTQYF.

The V and J genes are TRBV7-9 and TRBJ2-2; 9 bases map to TRBD1. J gave up 5 bases and V 1 base, and 8 bases lay outside the gene matches. The length of the CDR3 is 17 residues. Germline CDR1 SEHNR, CDR2 FQNEAQ (reference sequence). CDR3 protein: CASSLGAGTGITGELFF. CDR3 in DNA: TGTGCCAGCAGCTTAGGCGCCGGGACAGGGATAACCGGGGAGCTGTTTTTT.

The chain joins TRBV18 to TRBJ2-3, with a possible D match to TRBD2 (6 bases). The V and J ends lost 2 bases and 4 bases respectively, with 16 bases between them. Germline CDR1 KGHSH, CDR2 LQKENI. CDR3 length: 16 amino acids. The CDR3 region is CASSPEVTQRADTQYF. CDR3 DNA: TGTGCCAGCTCACCAGAGGTCACTCAGCGGGCAGATACGCAGTATTTT.

The chain recombines TRBV4-1 with TRBJ2-3; TRBD1 matches 7 bases. The CDR3 totals 15 residues. J was trimmed by 0 bases and V by 4 bases; bases with no gene match: 4. Germline lookup yields CDR1 MGHRA and CDR2 YSYEKL. CDR3 amino acids: CASSRGGESTDTQYF. In DNA, the CDR3 is TGCGCCAGCAGCCGAGGGGGCGAGAGCACAGATACGCAGTATTTT.

The V and J genes are TRBV30 and TRBJ1-5, with TRBD1 matching over 8 bases. The CDR3 runs 15 residues. Germline CDR1 GTSNPN, CDR2 SVGIG (reference sequence). Losses at the gene ends were 0 bases for V and 7 bases for J; bases not matched to a gene: 8. This CDR3 reads CAWSVQGGKRQPQHF. In DNA form, the CDR3 reads TGTGCCTGGAGTGTACAGGGGGGGAAACGCCAGCCCCAGCATTTT.

V usage is TRBV7-2 and J usage is TRBJ1-2, with 7 nucleotides matching TRBD1. Germline loops: CDR1 SGHTA, CDR2 FQGNSA. V gave up 4 bases and J gave up 1 base; unmatched junction bases: 6. The CDR3 has 15 amino acids. CDR3: CASSSRDSLNYGYTF. CDR3 coding DNA: TGTGCCAGCAGCTCTCGGGACAGCCTTAACTATGGCTACACCTTC.